One and the same sample provided the 8 T cell receptor beta chains below, sequenced in a study of prognosis after radiotherapy for stage I lung cancer (dated by TCRdb to the early 2020s). TCRdb names Illumina HiSeq 3000 as the instrument used. Two rounds of multiplex PCR were performed to amplify the TCR beta CDR3 region from genomic DNA. The first PCR round used primers specific to each TRBV and TRBJ gene, with sequences filed in Chinese patent CN105087789A. TCRdb reprocessed the public reads (quality trimming at Q25 with fastp, clone calling with MiXCR) and kept in-frame beta chains. Rows are unified per CDR3 protein, each entry keeping the most common DNA and genes. In this sample the table shows tens of thousands of distinct CDR3 sequences, around 40% of which occur a single time. Jointly, the top ten make up roughly three fifths of the sample. Sample: PBMCs, taken before or after stereotactic body radiation therapy (not recorded which). These receptors all stem from a donor of 50 years or more with non-small cell lung cancer.

This clonotype came up many times. The chain couples TRBV20-1 to TRBJ2-3, with 8 nucleotides matching TRBD2. With V trimmed by 2 bases and J by 4 bases, 8 bases remained unmatched. There are 15 residues in the CDR3. Germline CDR1 DFQATT, CDR2 SNEGSKA (reference sequence). CDR3 sequence (DNA): TGCAGTGCTAGATCAGCGGGAGAACCGCCAGATACGCAGTATTTT. Its protein product is CSARSAGEPPDTQYF.

The sample holds one count of this clonotype. The junction differs from germline at one of its ends, possibly a read error. V gene TRBV7-2 combines with J gene TRBJ1-5; D call uncertain. Germline V gives CDR1 SGHTA, CDR2 FQGNSA. This CDR3 is 15 amino acids long. CDR3 DNA sequence: TGTGCCAGCAGCTTCAGCCCACAGTACAATCGGCCCCAGCATTTT. It specifies CASSFSPQYNRPQHF. The full variable domain, rest sourced from reference TRBV7-2 and TRBJ1-5, is GAGVSQSPSNKVTEKGKDVELRCDPISGHTALYWYRQSLGQGLEFLIYFQGNSAPDKSGLPSDRFSAERTGGSVSTLTIQRTQQEDSAVYLCASSFSPQYNRPQHFGDGTRLSIL.

The rearrangement links TRBV20-1 to TRBJ2-1, with 10 bases fitting TRBD2. The CDR3 runs to 14 residues. Germline CDR1 and CDR2: DFQATT and SNEGSKA (reference sequence). After removal of 5 bases from V and 8 bases from J, the junction contained 9 bases not matched to a gene. In nucleotides, the CDR3 is TGCAGTGCTGGGGCCACTAGCGGGAAATATGAGCAGTTCTTC. Protein: CSAGATSGKYEQFF.

The rearrangement links TRBV20-1 to TRBJ2-7; the D gene is possibly TRBD2 (5 bases). V was trimmed by 3 bases and J by 6 bases, leaving 21 bases between them. The CDR3 is 15 residues long. The germline V gene has CDR1 DFQATT and CDR2 SNEGSKA (reference sequence). The CDR3 DNA reads TGCAGTGCTAGTATATCGCTAGCCGGAGCTCCCGAGCAGTACTTC. Translation gives CSASISLAGAPEQYF.

This chain's CDR3 is CASKLVASTGELFF. CDR3 DNA sequence: TGTGCCAGCAAGTTGGTGGCGAGCACCGGGGAGCTGTTTTTT. The genes are TRBV2 and TRBJ2-2, with D hard to call. Germline CDR1 reads SNHLY; CDR2 reads FYNNEI. The CDR3 sequence is 14 residues long. The V end was cut by 7 bases, the J end by 4 bases, with 13 bases between.

This clonotype showed up many times. The V gene is TRBV6-1, the J gene TRBJ1-2, with 7 bases identical to TRBD1. J was trimmed by 1 base and V by 5 bases; bases with no gene match: 10. This CDR3 contains 16 residues. The germline gives CDR1 MNHNS, CDR2 SASEGT. CDR3 region: CASSNDRASVNYGYTF. The CDR3, as DNA: TGTGCCAGCAGTAACGACAGGGCGTCCGTTAACTATGGCTACACCTTC.

The chain has TRBV19 and TRBJ2-5; D is undetermined. The CDR3 contains 14 residues. With 4 bases removed from V and 5 bases from J, the gap between germline ends came to 14 bases. Germline V gives CDR1 LNHDA, CDR2 SQIVND (reference sequence). The CDR3 DNA is TGTGCCAGTAGTAGCTTTCGAAAAGGGGAGACCCAGTACTTC. Protein: CASSSFRKGETQYF.

At least ten counts were recorded for this clonotype. V and J are TRBV20-1 and TRBJ1-6, with D possibly TRBD1 on 6 matching bases. The CDR3 spans 14 residues. V was clipped by 6 bases and J by 7 bases, with 16 bases between them. The germline V gene encodes CDR1 DFQATT and CDR2 SNEGSKA (reference sequence). The CDR3 region is CSATNRARNSPLHF. In DNA form, the CDR3 reads TGCAGTGCAACAAACAGGGCCCGGAATTCACCCCTCCACTTT.